These T cell receptor beta chains were read from a single sample in a study of CD8+CD57+ T cells in acquired aplastic anemia. From the reads, TCRdb called clonotypes with MiXCR, one entry per CDR3 protein. Among 150,000 or so distinct CDR3 sequences listed, about three fifths were seen once. The material sequenced was sorted CD4+, CD8+, or CD8+CD57+ T cells (not recorded which) from PBMCs. The receptors shown here come from a human donor in good health. Each CDR3 is given with its conserved first and last residue.

TRBV29-1 CSAMGQVNTEAFF
TRBV20-1 CSARANSGDSSYNEQFF
TRBV5-4 CASSTRGGAGANVLTF
TRBV5-1 CASSFSQDAYGQYF
TRBV6-5 CASSSIRLAGGPNNEQFF
TRBV2 CASGGTEVYEQYF
TRBV7-2 CASSPGWVNEQYF
TRBV2 CASSEEGAGTEAFF
TRBV29-1 CSVEADGVYGYTF
TRBV7-6 CASSPTDNSPLHF
TRBV20-1 CSAATSGRPGETQYF
TRBV19 CASSILTSGSYGEQFF
TRBV19 CASSIYGGMMDNEQFF
TRBV7-9 CASSLDRNNQPQHF
TRBV19 CASTLGADVGYGYTF
TRBV6-5 CASKEEGGGYTF
TRBV6-6 CASSYQREGTGELFF
TRBV12-3/TRBV12-4 CASTRPGHYNEQFF
TRBV2 CASKAEGYYGYTF
TRBV19 CASSDLEPGGPEAFF
TRBV27 CASSLRTGVSNSPLHF
TRBV29-1 CSVEDPSAGELFF
TRBV7-9 CASSSEGYREAFF
TRBV30 CAWGLALNEQYF
TRBV20-1 CSARRTARETQYF
TRBV7-9 CASSQFRQDNSPLHF
TRBV20-1 CSANTPGASFF
TRBV10-1 CASSEWLAGTQYF
TRBV12-3/TRBV12-4 CASSLAQESPVGYTF
TRBV20-1 CSVLDLTADTQYF
TRBV19 CASSSGQGKGYTF
TRBV20-1 CSANGGGSNQPQHF
TRBV27 CASSLQGMSNSPLHF
TRBV4-3 CASSQSHSERTDTQYF
TRBV7-9 CASRGIGGDRYEQYF
TRBV19 CASSIWTVSGSNQPQHF
TRBV7-2 CASSPHRPDTQYF
TRBV20-1 CSAKTSEGTDTQYF
TRBV27 CASSLSDHYGYTF
TRBV12-3/TRBV12-4 CASKGDQETQYF
TRBV10-3 CAIRPGTGNQPQHF
TRBV20-1 CSAIGGTGALPSTDTQYF
TRBV24-1 CATTGGGQETQYF
TRBV6-5 CASRRRGGEQYF
TRBV11-3 CASSSDRHNEQFF
TRBV25-1 CASTPQSDYGGIYGYTF
TRBV7-9 CASSGDTGFSPLHF